This is a list of T cell receptor beta chains from one sample in a study of human T cells and chemical hapten exposure. Each CDR3 protein is one row after TCRdb ran MiXCR on the RACE reads. Among about 49,000 distinct CDR3 sequences listed, around a tenth were seen once. Here the sequenced sample was whole blood, taken in connection with sensitization to the hapten diphenylcyclopropenone (DPC). All receptors come from a woman between 45 and 60 years old with alopecia areata. Some clones in this sample may be carry-over from other donors' samples. Each CDR3 is given with its conserved first and last residue. D genes are given only for firm matches. Expanded clones are given a class, and other clones once, few, many or no size at all.

D gene: TRBD1; clone size: NA; V gene: TRBV2; J gene: TRBJ2-3; CDR3 protein: CAGRQGLGDTQYF; CDR3 DNA: TGTGCCGGCAGACAGGGTCTAGGCGATACGCAGTATTTT
D gene: TRBD2; clone size: NA; V gene: TRBV20-1; J gene: TRBJ2-7; CDR3 protein: CSALTSGSSYEQYF; CDR3 DNA: TGCAGTGCCTTGACTAGCGGGAGCTCCTACGAGCAGTACTTC
D gene: TRBD2; clone size: few; V gene: TRBV28; J gene: TRBJ2-1; CDR3 protein: CASSLPLAGLNEQFF; CDR3 DNA: TGTGCCAGCAGTTTACCCCTAGCGGGACTAAATGAGCAGTTCTTC
D gene: NA; clone size: NA; V gene: TRBV10-3; J gene: TRBJ2-7; CDR3 protein: CAISEQQDTQYF; CDR3 DNA: TGTGCCATCAGTGAGCAGCAGGACACTCAGTACTTC
D gene: TRBD1; clone size: many; V gene: TRBV7-6; J gene: TRBJ2-1; CDR3 protein: CASSLVSGTVNNEQFF; CDR3 DNA: TGTGCCAGCAGCTTAGTTTCTGGGACAGTTAACAATGAGCAGTTCTTC
D gene: TRBD1; clone size: many; V gene: TRBV20-1; J gene: TRBJ2-2; CDR3 protein: CSATGGARSGELFF; CDR3 DNA: TGCAGTGCTACAGGGGGCGCTCGCTCCGGGGAGCTGTTTTTT
D gene: NA; clone size: few; V gene: TRBV24-1; J gene: TRBJ1-3; CDR3 protein: CATSGTSQGGNTIYF; CDR3 DNA: TGTGCCACCAGTGGCACCTCCCAGGGTGGAAACACCATATATTTT
D gene: TRBD2; clone size: many; V gene: TRBV5-1; J gene: TRBJ2-1; CDR3 protein: CASSLQPSGLYNEQFF; CDR3 DNA: TGCGCCAGCAGCTTGCAGCCTAGCGGGCTTTACAATGAGCAGTTCTTC
D gene: TRBD1; clone size: many; V gene: TRBV7-8; J gene: TRBJ2-3; CDR3 protein: CASTQTGGGADTQYF; CDR3 DNA: TGTGCCAGCACCCAGACAGGGGGGGGTGCAGATACGCAGTATTTT
D gene: TRBD2; clone size: NA; V gene: TRBV28; J gene: TRBJ2-7; CDR3 protein: CASSLSLAGLEQYF; CDR3 DNA: TGTGCCAGCAGTTTGTCCCTAGCGGGTCTCGAGCAGTACTTC
D gene: TRBD1; clone size: many; V gene: TRBV28; J gene: TRBJ1-2; CDR3 protein: CASELGLTGADGYTF; CDR3 DNA: TGTGCCAGCGAACTGGGTCTAACAGGGGCTGATGGCTACACCTTC
D gene: NA; clone size: NA; V gene: TRBV2; J gene: TRBJ1-1; CDR3 protein: CASSWSNTEAFF; CDR3 DNA: TGTGCCAGCAGTTGGTCCAACACTGAAGCTTTCTTT
D gene: NA; clone size: many; V gene: TRBV20-1; J gene: TRBJ2-7; CDR3 protein: CSARPSSSSGEQYF; CDR3 DNA: TGCAGTGCTCGTCCGAGCTCCTCTTCTGGGGAGCAGTACTTC
D gene: NA; clone size: NA; V gene: TRBV29-1; J gene: TRBJ1-1; CDR3 protein: CSVAVNTEAFF; CDR3 DNA: TGCAGCGTAGCCGTGAACACTGAAGCTTTCTTT
D gene: NA; clone size: many; V gene: TRBV11-2; J gene: TRBJ2-2; CDR3 protein: CASRESRAGELFF; CDR3 DNA: TGTGCCAGTCGGGAGTCTCGGGCCGGGGAGCTGTTTTTT
D gene: NA; clone size: few; V gene: TRBV27; J gene: TRBJ1-6; CDR3 protein: CASRDWDNSPLHF; CDR3 DNA: TGTGCCAGCAGGGATTGGGATAATTCACCCCTCCACTTT